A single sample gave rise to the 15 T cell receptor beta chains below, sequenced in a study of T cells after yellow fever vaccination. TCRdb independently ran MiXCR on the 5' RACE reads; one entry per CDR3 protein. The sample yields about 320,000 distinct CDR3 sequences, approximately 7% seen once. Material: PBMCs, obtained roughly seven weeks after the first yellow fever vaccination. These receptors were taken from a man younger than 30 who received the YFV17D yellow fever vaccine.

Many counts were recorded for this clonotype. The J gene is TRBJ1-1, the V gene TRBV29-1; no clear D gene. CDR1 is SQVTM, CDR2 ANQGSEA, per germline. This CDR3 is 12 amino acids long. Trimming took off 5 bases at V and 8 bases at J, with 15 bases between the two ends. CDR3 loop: CSVCSQTPEAFF. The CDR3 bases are TGCAGCGTTTGTTCCCAAACCCCCGAAGCTTTCTTT.

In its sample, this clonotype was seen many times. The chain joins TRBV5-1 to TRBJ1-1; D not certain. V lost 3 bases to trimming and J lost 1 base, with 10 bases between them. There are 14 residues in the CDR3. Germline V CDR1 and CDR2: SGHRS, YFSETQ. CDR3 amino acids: CASSSSTGNTEAFF. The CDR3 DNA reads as TGCGCCAGCAGCTCTTCTACGGGGAACACTGAAGCTTTCTTT.

Here the CDR3 reads CSARDSGTGGNYGYTF. In DNA form, the CDR3 reads TGCAGTGCTAGAGATTCAGGGACAGGGGGTAACTATGGCTACACCTTC. The rearrangement links TRBV20-1 to TRBJ1-2; TRBD1 matches 11 bases. Germline lookup yields CDR1 DFQATT and CDR2 SNEGSKA (reference sequence). With 0 bases clipped from V and 1 base from J, the junction kept 4 bases outside the gene matches. The CDR3 covers 16 residues.

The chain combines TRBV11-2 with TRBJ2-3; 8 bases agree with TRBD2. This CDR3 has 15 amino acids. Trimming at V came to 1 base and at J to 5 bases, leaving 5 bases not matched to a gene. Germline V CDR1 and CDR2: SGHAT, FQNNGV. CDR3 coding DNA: TGTGCCAGCAGCTTAGCGGGGGGGCAGTTAGATACGCAGTATTTT. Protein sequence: CASSLAGGQLDTQYF.

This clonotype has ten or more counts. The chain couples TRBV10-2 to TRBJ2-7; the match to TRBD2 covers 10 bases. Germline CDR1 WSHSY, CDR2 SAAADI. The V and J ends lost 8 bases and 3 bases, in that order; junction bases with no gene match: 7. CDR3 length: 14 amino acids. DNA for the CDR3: TGCGCCAGCCGGGAAGCGGGGGGGTACTACGAGCAGTACTTC. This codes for CASREAGGYYEQYF.

CDR3 residues: CASSQGEQGEPFYEQYV. CDR3 sequence (DNA): TGCGCCAGCAGCCAAGGGGAACAGGGGGAACCCTTTTACGAGCAGTACGTC. V usage is TRBV4-3 and J usage is TRBJ2-7, with 8 bases that match TRBD1. Germline V gene data show CDR1 as LGHNA and CDR2 as YSLEER. The V and J ends lost 1 base and 4 bases, in that order; junction bases with no gene match: 12. The CDR3 runs to 17 residues.

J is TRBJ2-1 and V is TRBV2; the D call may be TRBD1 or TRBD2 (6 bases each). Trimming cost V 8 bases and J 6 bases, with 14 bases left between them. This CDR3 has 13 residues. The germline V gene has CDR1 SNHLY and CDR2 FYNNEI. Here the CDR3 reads CASGGLRGNEQFF. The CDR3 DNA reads TGTGCCAGCGGGGGGCTTAGGGGCAATGAGCAGTTCTTC.

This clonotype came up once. CDR3 loop: CAFCPVARGGWGTDTQYF. In nucleotides, the CDR3 is TGTGCCTTCTGCCCGGTGGCGCGGGGAGGCTGGGGCACAGATACGCAGTATTTT. This rearrangement joins TRBV2 to TRBJ2-3, with a possible D match to TRBD2 (6 bases). CDR3 length: 18 amino acids. Germline CDR1 and CDR2: SNHLY and FYNNEI. V lost 11 bases and J lost 1, with 28 bases in between.

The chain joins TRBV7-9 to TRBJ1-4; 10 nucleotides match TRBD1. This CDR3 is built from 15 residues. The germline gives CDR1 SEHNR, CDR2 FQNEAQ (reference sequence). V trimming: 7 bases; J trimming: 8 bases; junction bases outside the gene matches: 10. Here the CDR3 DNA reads TGTGCCAGCACCCCGCCTGGGACAGGGGAGGAAAAACTGTTTTTT. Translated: CASTPPGTGEEKLFF. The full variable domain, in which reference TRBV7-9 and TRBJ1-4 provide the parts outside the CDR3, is DTGVSQNPRHKITKRGQNVTFRCDPISEHNRLYWYRQTLGQGPEFLTYFQNEAQLEKSRLLSDRFSAERPKGSFSTLEIQRTEQGDSAMYLCASTPPGTGEEKLFFGSGTQLSVL.

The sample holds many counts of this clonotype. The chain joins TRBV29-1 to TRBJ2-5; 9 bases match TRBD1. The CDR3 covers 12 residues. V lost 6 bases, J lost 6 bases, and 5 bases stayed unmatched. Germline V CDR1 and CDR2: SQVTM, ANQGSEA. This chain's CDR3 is CSVGQGSKTQYF. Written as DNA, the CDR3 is TGCAGCGTGGGACAGGGATCGAAGACCCAGTACTTC. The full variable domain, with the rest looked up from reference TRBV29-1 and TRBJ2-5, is SAVISQKPSRDICQRGTSLTIQCQVDSQVTMMFWYRQQPGQSLTLIATANQGSEATYESGFVIDKFPISRPNLTFSTLTVSNMSPEDSSIYLCSVGQGSKTQYFGPGTRLLVL.

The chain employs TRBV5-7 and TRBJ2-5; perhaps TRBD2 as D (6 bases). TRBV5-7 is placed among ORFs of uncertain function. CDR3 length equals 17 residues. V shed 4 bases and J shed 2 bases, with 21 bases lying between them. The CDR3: CASSHSPGGGTQETQYF. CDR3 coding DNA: TGTGCCAGCAGCCATAGCCCTGGGGGAGGCACACAAGAGACCCAGTACTTC.

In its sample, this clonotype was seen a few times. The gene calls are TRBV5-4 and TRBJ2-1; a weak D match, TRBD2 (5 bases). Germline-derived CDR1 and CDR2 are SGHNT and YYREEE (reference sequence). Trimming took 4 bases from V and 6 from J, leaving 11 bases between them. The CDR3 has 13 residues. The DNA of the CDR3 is TGTGCCAGCAGCCTAGACTACTCCAATGAGCAGTTCTTC. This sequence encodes CASSLDYSNEQFF.

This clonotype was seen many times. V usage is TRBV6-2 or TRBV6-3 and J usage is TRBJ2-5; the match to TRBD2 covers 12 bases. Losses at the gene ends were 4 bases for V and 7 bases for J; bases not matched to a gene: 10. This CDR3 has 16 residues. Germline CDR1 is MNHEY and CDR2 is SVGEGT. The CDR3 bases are TGTGCCAGCAGTTCGCCCCTAGCGGGGGGGGCTGCGACCCAGTACTTC. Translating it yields CASSSPLAGGAATQYF.

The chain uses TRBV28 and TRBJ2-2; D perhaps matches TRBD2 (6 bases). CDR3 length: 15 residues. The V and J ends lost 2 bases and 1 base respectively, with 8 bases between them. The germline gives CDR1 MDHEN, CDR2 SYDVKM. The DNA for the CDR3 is TGTGCCAGCAGTTTAGCGGGGAAGAACACCGGGGAGCTGTTTTTT. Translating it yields CASSLAGKNTGELFF. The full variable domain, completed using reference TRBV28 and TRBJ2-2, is DVKVTQSSRYLVKRTGEKVFLECVQDMDHENMFWYRQDPGLGLRLIYFSYDVKMKEKGDIPEGYSVSREKKERFSLILESASTNQTSMYLCASSLAGKNTGELFFGEGSRLTVL.

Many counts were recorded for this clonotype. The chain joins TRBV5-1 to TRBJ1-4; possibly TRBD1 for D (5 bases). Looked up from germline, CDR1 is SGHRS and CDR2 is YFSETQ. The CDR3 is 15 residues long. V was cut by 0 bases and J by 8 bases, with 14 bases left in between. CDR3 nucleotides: TGCGCCAGCAGCTTGGTGGCTGGGGGAGGAGAAAAACTGTTTTTT. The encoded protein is CASSLVAGGGEKLFF.